This T cell receptor beta chain was captured by sequencing in a study of OX40 agonist ivuxolimab in advanced cancers. This clone has just a few counts. Germline-derived CDR1 and CDR2 are SNHLY and FYNNEI. V was clipped by 0 bases and J by 10 bases, with 16 bases between them. The CDR3 has 15 amino acids. Method: immunoSEQ multiplex PCR; TCRdb's copy keeps in-frame clones and lacks some. In the table there are approximately 60,000 clones, roughly 90% of which are singletons. This TCR was recovered from an adult with an advanced solid tumor such as melanoma, head and neck, liver or kidney cancer. The sample in question was CD4+ or CD8+ T cells sorted from blood, obtained in a trial of the OX40 agonist ivuxolimab. The chain has TRBV2 and TRBJ1-5, with D possibly being TRBD1 (5 bases). CDR3 DNA: TGTGCCAGCAGTGAAGCGCAGGGCGGATCCAGCCCCCAGCATTTT. Its translation: CASSEAQGGSSPQHF.